This TCR beta chain was found in a study of blood T cell repertoires in COVID-19. Overall study context: COVID-19 samples from acute and convalescent phases originated in the United States, Italy and Spain. T cells, B-cell-depleted T cells, or PBMCs supplied cDNA or gDNA.

Authors' analysis steps: For nucleated cells, counts were estimated from reference gene primer amplification. Sequencing used immunoSEQ multiplex PCR; TCRdb keeps in-frame clones, though not all of them. For V, J and clone size, that table is used; D and trimming come from the DNA. The data contain around 100,000 clones, approximately 80% of them singletons. The CDR3 is 13 residues long. V was clipped by 5 bases and J by 4 bases, with 12 bases between them. The germline gives CDR1 SGHTA, CDR2 FQGNSA. The receptor was isolated from a man aged 70 or older with active or convalescent COVID-19. The sequenced material came from peripheral blood. The rearrangement joins TRBV7-2 to TRBJ2-7; D unresolved. In DNA form, the CDR3 reads TGTGCCAGCAGCCTAACCCGTCCTTACGAGCAGTACTTC. Translating it yields CASSLTRPYEQYF.